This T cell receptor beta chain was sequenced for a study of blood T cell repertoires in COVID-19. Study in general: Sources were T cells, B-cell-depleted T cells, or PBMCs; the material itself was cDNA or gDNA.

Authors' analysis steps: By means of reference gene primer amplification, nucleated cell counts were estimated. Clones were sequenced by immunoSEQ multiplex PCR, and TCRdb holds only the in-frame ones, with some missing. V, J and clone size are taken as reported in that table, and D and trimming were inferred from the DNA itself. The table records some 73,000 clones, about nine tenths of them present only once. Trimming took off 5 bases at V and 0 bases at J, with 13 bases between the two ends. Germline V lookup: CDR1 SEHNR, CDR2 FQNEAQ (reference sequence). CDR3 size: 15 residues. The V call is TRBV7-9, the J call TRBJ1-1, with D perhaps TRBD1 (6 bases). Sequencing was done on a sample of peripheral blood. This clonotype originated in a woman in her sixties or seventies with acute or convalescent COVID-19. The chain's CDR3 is CASSRQTGMNTEAFF. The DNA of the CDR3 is TGTGCCAGCAGCCGACAAACAGGGATGAACACTGAAGCTTTCTTT.